This T cell receptor beta chain appears in the sequencing data of a study of molecular identifiers for immune sequencing clone quantification. Previously described methods and listed TCR primers produced bulk TCR libraries. MiXCR, run by TCRdb on the PCR reads, gives a single entry per CDR3 protein. The data contain some 97,000 distinct CDR3 sequences, less than 25% of them singletons. Findings and caveats of the study: Among approximately 1 million naive cells, as was reported, spiked Jurkat TCR RNA from one cell was detectable.

V was shortened by 8 bases and J by 5 bases, with 15 bases between the two germline ends. Germline V lookup: CDR1 MNHEY, CDR2 SVGAGI. CDR3 length: 13 residues. A word on this clonotype: What it binds is unknown. A much bigger clone sits one base away, suggesting this may be a read error.

CD8+CD4-CCR7+CD45RA+ cells were sorted as naive CD8 T cells. Sequences were obtained from naive CD8+ T cells from blood, with Jurkat cell RNA spiked in. The subset denotes: FACS-sorted CD8+CD4-CCR7+CD45RA+ naive T cells. The V gene is TRBV6-5, the J gene TRBJ2-5, with TRBD2 as a possible D gene (5 bases). This TCR derives from a human donor in good health. Some libraries in this study had Jurkat cell RNA spiked in. The CDR3 region is CASGGLLGETQYF. The CDR3 DNA is TGTGCCAGCGGTGGACTGTTGGGGGAGACCCAGTACTTC.